This T cell receptor beta chain stems from a study of T cells after yellow fever vaccination. Study information: SMART-Seq v4 Ultra Low Input handled preparation of low-cell-number fractions.

This clonotype was counted only a few times. The antigen is not known. Whole-study results and caveats: The secondary response showed a weaker magnitude and a faster peak, day 5 versus 15. Boosting was followed by the reappearance of most primary-vaccination clones (96% CD4, around 90% CD8).

Trimming took 3 bases from V and 6 from J, leaving 9 bases between them. This CDR3 region has 13 residues. The authors made TCR cDNA by 5'RACE template switching, adding a universal primer site and UMIs. A single record per CDR3 protein comes from TCRdb applying MiXCR to the 5' RACE reads. The table records a few hundred thousand distinct CDR3 sequences, 10% to 15% of them present only once. This receptor was identified in a man aged 30 to 45 who received the YFV17D yellow fever vaccine. This specimen consisted of CD4+ T cells sorted from PBMCs, obtained 45 days after the yellow fever booster vaccination. The chain couples TRBV12-3 or TRBV12-4 to TRBJ1-3; D is possibly TRBD1 (5 bases). In DNA form, the CDR3 reads TGTGCCAGCAGTTTTCAGGGAACAAACACCATATATTTT. Translated: CASSFQGTNTIYF.